This T cell receptor (beta chain) was sequenced during a study of OX40 agonist ivuxolimab in advanced cancers. Overall study: People who had prior anti-PD-1, anti-PD-L1 or anti-CTLA-4 therapy could take part, and under 50% had some.

V lost 2 bases, J lost 0 bases, and 19 bases stayed unmatched. The CDR3 consists of 20 residues. For this clone: Its matching antigen is unknown.

General observations from the study: Which antigen the expanded peripheral T cells recognized is unknown. CD8+ T cells were the subset that, on average, had more expanded clones than CD4+. With doses of 0.1 to 3.0 mg/kg, CD4+ and CD8+ blood T cells had undergone clonal expansion by week 6.

TCRdb keeps only in-frame clones here, not all; method: immunoSEQ multiplex PCR. The sample holds approximately 35,000 clones, 88% seen once. The origin of this receptor is an adult with an advanced solid tumor such as melanoma, head and neck, liver or kidney cancer. The chain carries TRBV5-3 and TRBJ1-1; 7 bases map to TRBD1. TRBV5-3 is designated an ORF whose function remains uncertain. The sequences come from CD4+ or CD8+ T cells sorted from blood, collected in a trial of the OX40 agonist ivuxolimab. The CDR3 spells CARSFWVPTGDPRLNTEAFF. CDR3 DNA: TGTGCCAGAAGCTTTTGGGTACCCACAGGGGACCCTCGGTTGAACACTGAAGCTTTCTTT.